This TCR beta chain is drawn from a study of blood T cell repertoires in COVID-19. Sequenced by immunoSEQ multiplex PCR; TCRdb stores in-frame clones only, minus some. The sample consists of about 230,000 clones, around 84% of them appearing once. The sequencing sample was made of peripheral blood. The origin of this receptor is a woman aged 40 to 55 who had recovered from COVID-19.

The CDR3 DNA sequence: TGTGCCAGTAGTATAAGCGGGCTCGAGTCCTACGAGCAGTACTTC. Translation: CASSISGLESYEQYF. This chain joins TRBV19 and TRBJ2-7, with TRBD2 as a possible D gene (6 bases). V lost 2 bases and J 1 base, leaving 12 bases between the germline ends. The CDR3 has 15 residues. Germline lookup yields CDR1 LNHDA and CDR2 SQIVND (reference sequence).